The 4 T cell receptor beta chains reported below all come from one sample, sequenced in a study of spatial heterogeneity in lung cancer. Time point reported: sample taken at primary tumor resection. Frozen PBMC, nontumor lung or tumor provided whole RNA, which was sequenced unsorted. MiXCR, run by TCRdb on the 5' RACE reads, gives a single entry per CDR3 protein. The table has 40,000 to 45,000 distinct CDR3 sequences, approximately 14% seen once. Sequencing was performed on PBMCs, taken at surgery. Source of these receptors: a male donor with early-stage non-small cell lung cancer.

This clonotype came up many times. The chain combines TRBV2 with TRBJ2-5, with TRBD2 matching 8 bases. The germline CDR1 and CDR2 sequences are SNHLY and FYNNEI. V lost 1 base and J lost 2; bases outside the gene matches: 3. There are 15 residues in the CDR3. CDR3 nucleotides: TGTGCCAGCAGTGAAGGACTAGCGTCTCAAGAGACCCAGTACTTC. It specifies CASSEGLASQETQYF.

This clonotype has a single count. The CDR3 protein is CASSLVVAGATDTQYF. The CDR3 coding sequence is TGCGCCAGCAGCTTGGTAGTAGCGGGGGCCACAGATACGCAGTATTTT. The gene calls are TRBV5-1 and TRBJ2-3, with 9 bases lining up with TRBD2. Per the germline V gene, CDR1 is SGHRS and CDR2 is YFSETQ. The CDR3 is made up of 16 amino acids. After removal of 0 bases from V and 2 bases from J, the junction contained 4 bases not matched to a gene.

The table lists this clonotype with a few counts. The chain combines TRBV21-1 with TRBJ1-1. TRBV21-1 is listed as a pseudogene. This CDR3 has 9 amino acids. CDR3 DNA sequence: TGTGCCTGGAGCGCTGAAGCTTTCTTT. This gives the protein CAWSAEAFF.

This clonotype showed up just a few times. The germline gene is not matched at one end of the junction; a read error may be the cause. The chain employs TRBV7-9 and TRBJ2-7; perhaps TRBD1 as D (5 bases). The CDR3 covers 18 residues. CDR1 and CDR2 from the germline V gene are SEHNR and FQNEAQ (reference sequence). For the CDR3, the DNA is TGTGCCAGCAGCTTCTACACAGGTCCGCATACTCGCCATCGCCCTTCTAACTTC. Amino acid sequence: CASSFYTGPHTRHRPSNF.